This T cell receptor beta chain is drawn from a study of CD4 T cells in relation to SARS-CoV-2 and coronaviruses. The wider study: TCR beta CDR3s were sequenced after 10-day antigen culture of PBMCs. Shared crossreactive spike epitopes were mapped to their HLA restriction.

This clone occurred a few times. Its target is unknown. Clones were sequenced by immunoSEQ multiplex PCR, and TCRdb holds only the in-frame ones, with some missing. The table has around 25,000 clones, about 76% seen once. Before the COVID-19 pandemic, during about 2010-2019, CD4+ T cells were taken from unexposed donors. Isolation of CD4+ T cells took place after around 11 days in culture. On days 3 and 7, cultures got half fresh IL-2 medium. Sequencing was performed on CD4+ T cells from PBMCs, cultured in vitro. The receptor comes from a human donor in good health.

The CDR3 DNA reads TGCGCCAGCAGCACCGACAGGGCGAATGAGCAGTTCTTC. Amino acid sequence: CASSTDRANEQFF. V usage is TRBV5-1 and J usage is TRBJ2-1; TRBD1 matches 7 bases. CDR1 and CDR2 from the germline V gene are SGHRS and YFSETQ. There are 13 residues in the CDR3. Trimming took 4 bases from V and 7 from J; bases not matched to a gene: 5. Using reference TRBV5-1 and TRBJ2-1 for the parts outside the CDR3, the full variable domain is KAGVTQTPRYLIKTRGQQVTLSCSPISGHRSVSWYQQTPGQGLQFLFEYFSETQRNKGNFPGRFSGRQFSNSRSEMNVSTLELGDSALYLCASSTDRANEQFFGPGTRLTVL.